Sequencing of this T cell receptor beta chain was carried out in a study of blood T cells in healthy people across ages. Together with a sample-barcoded 5' primer, a J-beta primer mix was included in a second PCR lasting about 6 to 11 cycles. All samples yielded 2.5 million or more CDR3-containing paired-end reads. TCRdb processed the 5' RACE reads anew with MiXCR; each CDR3 protein has one entry. The repertoire has 550,000 to 700,000 distinct CDR3 sequences, 27% of them found once; the top ten carry roughly 18%. The CDR3 is made up of 14 amino acids. The ends lost 4 bases at V and 11 bases at J; junction bases unmatched: 6. The germline gives CDR1 MNHEY, CDR2 SVGEGT.

The receptor comes from a woman in her 70s in good health. The material sequenced was blood. V is TRBV6-2 or TRBV6-3 and J is TRBJ2-5; 14 bases are a match to TRBD2. CDR3: CASSSGLAGGEQYF. Here the CDR3 DNA reads TGTGCCAGCAGTTCCGGACTAGCGGGGGGTGAGCAGTACTTC.